This entry is about one T cell receptor (beta chain). Antigen: not known. A universal primer site was incorporated via template switching, and the cDNA contained unique molecular identifiers. MiXCR, run by TCRdb on the 5' RACE reads, gives a single entry per CDR3 protein. The sample lists approximately 1.8 million distinct CDR3 sequences; about 31% were seen once. These data are taken from a study of identical twins. Broader study findings: Out-of-frame alpha sequences shared by twins were enriched for low generation probability.

The CDR3 covers 14 residues. Trimming took 4 bases from V and 1 from J, leaving 11 bases between them. Germline assignment: CDR1 SGDLS and CDR2 YYNGEE. The rearrangement links TRBV9 to TRBJ2-5; D tentatively reads TRBD1 or TRBD2 (6 bases each). Material: cord blood. The receptor was isolated from a newborn girl in good health. The CDR3 coding sequence is TGTGCCAGCAGCACGGGGGCGATCCAAGAGACCCAGTACTTC. Residues: CASSTGAIQETQYF.